These 4 T cell receptor beta chains were all obtained from the same sample, sequenced in a study of T cell repertoires in cytomegalovirus infection. TCRdb re-called the reads with MiXCR, one entry per CDR3 protein. The sample has more than 500,000 distinct CDR3 sequences, approximately 17% seen once. Source material: CD8+ T cells from PBMCs. Receptors originate from a human donor in good health (CMV status not recorded). Some clones in this sample may be carry-over from other donors' samples.

This clonotype was seen ten or more times. The J gene is TRBJ2-7, the V gene TRBV7-3; the D gene is possibly TRBD1 (6 bases). CDR3 length equals 15 residues. The germline gives CDR1 SGHTA, CDR2 FQGTGA. The germline V and J ends were trimmed by 4 bases and 5 bases, with 18 bases remaining between them. The CDR3 DNA sequence: TGTGCCAGCAGCTGGCGAGAGGGGGTCACCCACGAGCAGTACTTC. It yields the protein CASSWREGVTHEQYF.

The CDR3 spells CASSIAGGGGNEQFF. The CDR3 DNA reads TGTGCCAGCAGTATAGCGGGAGGTGGAGGGAATGAGCAGTTCTTC. V and J are TRBV2 and TRBJ2-1, with TRBD2 identical over 10 bases. Germline lookup yields CDR1 SNHLY and CDR2 FYNNEI. The CDR3 loop spans 15 amino acids. V shed 5 bases, J shed 7 bases, and the junction held 8 bases outside the gene matches.

This clonotype was detected a few times. V is TRBV5-5 and J is TRBJ2-1; D is undetermined. V was clipped by 0 bases and J by 0 bases, with 7 bases between them. The CDR3 consists of 15 residues. Per germline, CDR1 SGHKS and CDR2 YYEKEE (reference sequence). Written as DNA, the CDR3 is TGTGCCAGCAGCTTGGGCACCACCTCCTACAATGAGCAGTTCTTC. Its translation is CASSLGTTSYNEQFF.

This clonotype was detected ten times or more. The chain is built from TRBV6-5 and TRBJ2-7, with 8 bases matching TRBD1. Unmatched junction bases numbered 8, after V lost 7 bases and J lost 0 bases. The germline gives CDR1 MNHEY, CDR2 SVGAGI. The CDR3 loop spans 15 amino acids. The CDR3 DNA is TGTGCCAGCACCTCATGGACAGGGAGCTCCTACGAGCAGTACTTC. This codes for CASTSWTGSSYEQYF.